The source of this TCR beta chain is a study of CD8+CD57+ T cells in acquired aplastic anemia. CDR1 and CDR2 from the germline V gene are WSHSY and SAAADI. CDR3 length equals 13 residues. Genomic DNA, the template, was used for profiling of the TCR beta VDJ and CDR3. TCRdb reprocessed the reads via MiXCR and lists one record per CDR3 protein. The sample yields more than 150,000 distinct CDR3 sequences, less than 55% seen once. This clonotype was counted between two and nine times. Relative to the germline gene, one junction end is altered; a read error may explain this. This receptor was taken from a human donor in good health. V usage is TRBV10-2 and J usage is TRBJ1-1; D gene unclear. The source material was sorted CD4+, CD8+, or CD8+CD57+ T cells (not recorded which) from PBMCs. The CDR3 loop is CASSVNSDTEAFF. CDR3 nucleotides: TGCGCCAGTAGTGTTAACTCGGACACTGAAGCTTTCTTT.